These T cell receptor beta chains were read from a single sample in a study of cytomegalovirus exposure and HLA in healthy donors. Sequenced by immunoSEQ multiplex PCR; TCRdb stores in-frame clones only, minus some. This sample has 160,000 or so clones, with 87% found just once. The sample consisted of PBMCs. Source of these receptors: a woman in her 30s in good health and CMV-seronegative. Each CDR3 is given with its conserved first and last residue. D genes are given only for firm matches. For some rows the clone size is stated as once, few or many, or as a class when expanded; others skip it.

d_call	v_call	clone_size	j_call	cdr3_nt	cdr3_aa
TRBD1	TRBV27	.	TRBJ2-7	TGTGCCAGCAGTAGGACAGGGGTCCCCTACGAGCAGTACTTC	CASSRTGVPYEQYF
.	TRBV2	.	TRBJ1-1	TGTGCCAGCATCACGAGTAGTCAAGTGAACACTGAAGCTTTCTTT	CASITSSQVNTEAFF
TRBD1	TRBV5-4	.	TRBJ1-2	TGTGCCAGCAGCTTGGAGACAGGGAATGGCTACACCTTC	CASSLETGNGYTF
TRBD1	TRBV9	.	TRBJ1-2	TGTGCCAGCAGCGTAGTGGGGACAGGGGGTGGCTACACCTTC	CASSVVGTGGGYTF
TRBD1	TRBV18	.	TRBJ1-2	TGTGCCAGCTCATCCCGGGACAGGGAATATGGCTACACCTTC	CASSSRDREYGYTF
TRBD2	TRBV10-2	few	TRBJ2-3	TGCGCCAGCAGCCCCGGGACTAGCGGGGAGGCCGTAGATACGCAGTATTTT	CASSPGTSGEAVDTQYF
.	TRBV21-1	.	TRBJ2-7	TGTGCCAGCAGCTTTCAGCTAGCGGGGGGTAATCACGAGCAGTACTTC	CASSFQLAGGNHEQYF
.	TRBV27	.	TRBJ1-2	TGTGCCAGCAGTCTTACACCTAACTATGGCTACACCTTC	CASSLTPNYGYTF
.	TRBV11-2	.	TRBJ1-2	TGTGCCAGCAGCTTAGTTCGGAGCCCACCCTATGGCTACACCTTC	CASSLVRSPPYGYTF
TRBD1	TRBV5-5	.	TRBJ1-3	TGTGCCAGCAGCGGGACAGTCTCTGGAAACACCATATATTTT	CASSGTVSGNTIYF
.	TRBV6-1	.	TRBJ1-4	TGTGCCAGCAGTGTATTCGGGGGGATGTCTACTAATGAAAAACTGTTTTTT	CASSVFGGMSTNEKLFF
TRBD1	TRBV29-1	few	TRBJ1-2	TGCAGCGTTGATAGGACAGGGTCGGGCTACACCTTC	CSVDRTGSGYTF
.	TRBV5-6	.	TRBJ1-1	TGTGCCAGCAGCTTAGCCCCCCTAGGCACTGAAGCTTTCTTT	CASSLAPLGTEAFF
.	TRBV7-8	.	TRBJ1-4	TGTGCCAGCAGCTATGGAGCGGGACACCTGTTTTTT	CASSYGAGHLFF
TRBD1	TRBV6-1	.	TRBJ1-4	TGTGCCAGCTCAGGGGGCTTGGGTGAAAAACTGTTTTTT	CASSGGLGEKLFF
.	TRBV6-1	.	TRBJ1-1	TGTGCCAGCAGTGAAACGGGCAGGGCGGAAGCTTTCTTT	CASSETGRAEAFF
.	TRBV28	once	TRBJ2-4	TGTGCCAGCAGTTTGGGGAGTACAGGGAGGGAGTTAATGGCCAAAAACATTCAGTACTTC	CASSLGSTGRELMAKNIQYF
.	TRBV4-1	.	TRBJ1-5	TGCGCCAGCAGTTTCACCGGGGATAGCAATCAGCCCCAGCATTTT	CASSFTGDSNQPQHF
.	TRBV2	.	TRBJ1-5	TGTGCCAGCAGTGAACCGTATCAGCCCCAGCATTTT	CASSEPYQPQHF
.	TRBV7-9	.	TRBJ1-4	TGTGCCAGCAGCGTCTTACAGGGTTATGGTGAAAAACTGTTTTTT	CASSVLQGYGEKLFF
.	TRBV18	.	TRBJ1-3	TGTGCCAGCTCACCACGAGCTGACTCCAGCTCTGGAAACACCATATATTTT	CASSPRADSSSGNTIYF
.	TRBV29-1	.	TRBJ2-2	TGCAGCGCCCAACAGTGGAACACCGGGGAGCTGTTTTTT	CSAQQWNTGELFF
TRBD2	TRBV5-1	.	TRBJ2-3	TGCGCCAGCAGCTTGGTTGGGCGGGGGGCCAGCACAGATACGCAGTATTTT	CASSLVGRGASTDTQYF
.	TRBV27	.	TRBJ1-4	TGTGCCAGCAGGGAGAGGGCTAATGAAAAACTGTTTTTT	CASRERANEKLFF
.	TRBV7-2	.	TRBJ2-7	TGTGCCAGCAGCTTAGAAGCAGGGCCTATCTCCTACGAGCAGTACTTC	CASSLEAGPISYEQYF
.	TRBV6-1	.	TRBJ1-5	TGTGCCAGCAGTGACAAGGCGGGGAGCAATCAGCCCCAGCATTTT	CASSDKAGSNQPQHF
TRBD1	TRBV19	.	TRBJ2-2	TGTGCCAGAGAGACAGGGAGAAACGGGGAGCTGTTTTTT	CARETGRNGELFF
.	TRBV5-6	.	TRBJ2-1	TGTGCCAGCAGCTATCCAGGGGCGGGGGTCGGTGAGCAGTTCTTC	CASSYPGAGVGEQFF
.	TRBV7-2	.	TRBJ2-3	TGTGCCAGCAGTTCCGAATTTCGAGCTACGCAGTATTTT	CASSSEFRATQYF
.	TRBV9	.	TRBJ1-2	TGTGCCAGCAGCGGCTGGGCCGAATATGGCTACACCTTC	CASSGWAEYGYTF
TRBD1	TRBV27	few	TRBJ1-2	TGTGCCAGCAGTTTAACAGGGACAGGGGATGGCTACACCTTC	CASSLTGTGDGYTF
TRBD1	TRBV7-8	.	TRBJ1-2	TGTGCCAGCAGCTTTGGGGACAGGGGGGGGTATGGCTACACCTTC	CASSFGDRGGYGYTF
TRBD1	TRBV5-1	once	TRBJ2-3	TGCGCCAGCAGCTTCCCCGACAGGGCTAGCACAGATACGCAGTATTTT	CASSFPDRASTDTQYF
TRBD2	TRBV15	few	TRBJ2-7	TGTGCCACCAGCAGAGAAGCCCGGGGGGATTACGAGCAGTACTTC	CATSREARGDYEQYF
TRBD2	TRBV2	.	TRBJ2-5	TGTGCCAGCAATCGGGGGGGCGTGATCCAGGAGACCCAGTACTTC	CASNRGGVIQETQYF
TRBD2	TRBV4-3	.	TRBJ2-5	TGCGCCAGCAGCCAAGGGACTAGCGGGGGGGCCGGGAAGACCCAGTACTTC	CASSQGTSGGAGKTQYF
TRBD1	TRBV4-1	.	TRBJ2-3	TGCGCCAGCAGCCGGGTAGGGGGCGCGGCTAAAGGATCAGATACGCAGTATTTT	CASSRVGGAAKGSDTQYF
TRBD1	TRBV7-9	.	TRBJ1-4	TGTGCCAGCAGCTTAGAGGCAGGGGGCGATGAAAAACTGTTTTTT	CASSLEAGGDEKLFF
.	TRBV7-9	.	TRBJ1-6	TGTGCCAGCAGCCCAGGGTTTTCAGATTCACCCCTCCACTTT	CASSPGFSDSPLHF
.	TRBV9	.	TRBJ2-7	TGTGCCAGCAGCGTAGATGCCGGGAGAGGCGAGCAGTACTTC	CASSVDAGRGEQYF
TRBD2	TRBV7-2	.	TRBJ2-1	TGTGCCAGCAGCTTAGTTGCCCTAGCGGGGGCCGGCAATGAGCAGTTCTTC	CASSLVALAGAGNEQFF
TRBD1	TRBV19	.	TRBJ1-5	TGTGCCAGTAGTTTGGGGACAGGGGATCAGCCCCAGCATTTT	CASSLGTGDQPQHF
TRBD1	TRBV4-2	.	TRBJ1-1	TGTGCCAGCAGCCAATTTTCGGCAGGGGGCGTAGGGACTGAAGCTTTCTTT	CASSQFSAGGVGTEAFF
.	TRBV5-1	.	TRBJ1-1	TGCGCCAGCAGCACCAAACAGGTGGGGAACACTGAAGCTTTCTTT	CASSTKQVGNTEAFF
.	TRBV4-3	.	TRBJ2-2	TGCGCCAGCAGCCAAGATACAGGGAACGGGGAGCTGTTTTTT	CASSQDTGNGELFF
.	TRBV11-3	.	TRBJ2-2	TGTGCCAGCAGCTTGGGGTTGACAGGCCTACACACCGGGGAGCTGTTTTTT	CASSLGLTGLHTGELFF
TRBD2	TRBV2	few	TRBJ2-2	TGTGCCAGCAGCCCCCAGCGGGACCACACCGGGGAGCTGTTTTTT	CASSPQRDHTGELFF
.	TRBV19	few	TRBJ1-5	TGTGCCAGCTCACCCTATAGCAATCAGCCCCAGCATTTT	CASSPYSNQPQHF
.	TRBV6-5	.	TRBJ2-7	TGTGCCAGCAGTTACGGTCCAGGTCAAGAGCAGTACTTC	CASSYGPGQEQYF
TRBD2	TRBV9	.	TRBJ2-3	TGTGCCAGCAGCGTAGCGGGCGGGGGAACAGATACGCAGTATTTT	CASSVAGGGTDTQYF
TRBD2	TRBV19	once	TRBJ2-1	TGTGCCAGTAGTATAGTCCCTAGCGGGACCCACAATGAGCAGTTCTTC	CASSIVPSGTHNEQFF
.	TRBV15	.	TRBJ2-3	TGTGCCACCAGCACCCGGGACACCCGCACAGATACGCAGTATTTT	CATSTRDTRTDTQYF
.	TRBV11-2	once	TRBJ2-5	TGTGCCAGCAGCACGCCGGGAGCACAAGAGACCCAGTACTTC	CASSTPGAQETQYF
.	TRBV6-5	.	TRBJ1-6	TGTGCCAGCAGTTCAGGTGGCGGCCCAGGGCCCCTCCACTTT	CASSSGGGPGPLHF
TRBD1	TRBV18	.	TRBJ1-1	TGTGCCAGCTCACCCGACAGGGCCCACACTGAAGCTTTCTTT	CASSPDRAHTEAFF
.	TRBV6-5	.	TRBJ1-2	TGTGCCAGCAGTTACTCGTTGGCAGGGATGTATGGCTACACCTTC	CASSYSLAGMYGYTF
TRBD2	TRBV4-1	once	TRBJ2-2	TGCGCCAGCAGCCAAGATACTAGCGGTTTGAACACCGGGGAGCTGTTTTTT	CASSQDTSGLNTGELFF
.	TRBV14	few	TRBJ1-4	TGTGCCAGCAGCTTCAGTCGGGGGGCAGAAGAAAAACTGTTTTTT	CASSFSRGAEEKLFF